The 20 T cell receptor beta chains presented below share a single source sample, sequenced in a study of T cell responses to AZD1222 COVID-19 vaccine. TCRdb's copy holds only in-frame clones and misses some; the assay was immunoSEQ multiplex PCR. This sample has approximately 110,000 clones, with roughly 90% found just once. Sample: peripheral blood, taken on day 0 of AZD1222 vaccination. Source of these receptors: an adult in good health.

This rearrangement joins TRBV19 to TRBJ1-1; the match to TRBD1 covers 7 bases. Per the germline V gene, CDR1 is LNHDA and CDR2 is SQIVND (reference sequence). The length of the CDR3 is 13 residues. The J segment lost 4 bases and the V segment lost 7 bases, leaving 6 bases of the junction unmatched. The CDR3, as DNA: TGTGCCAGTATACGTCAGGGGGGCACTGAAGCTTTCTTT. Amino acids: CASIRQGGTEAFF.

This CDR3 reads CASSPPPGGEQFF. CDR3 sequence (DNA): TGTGCCAGCAGCCCCCCCCCTGGGGGTGAGCAGTTCTTC. The chain uses TRBV11-2 and TRBJ2-1, with D perhaps given as TRBD1 or TRBD2 (5 bases each). V was cut by 5 bases and J by 9 bases, with 14 bases left in between. Germline lookup yields CDR1 SGHAT and CDR2 FQNNGV. This CDR3 comprises 13 residues.

This chain joins TRBV19 and TRBJ1-1; no firm D call. The CDR3 totals 17 residues. V lost 3 bases, J lost 1 base, and 18 bases lay in between. Germline loops: CDR1 LNHDA, CDR2 SQIVND (reference sequence). For the CDR3, the DNA is TGTGCCAGTAGTATGGGCGGGCGAGGCCAAACGAACACTGAAGCTTTCTTT. Its protein is CASSMGGRGQTNTEAFF.

This chain connects TRBV7-3 to TRBJ2-1; 7 nucleotides align to TRBD2. Trimming took 0 bases from V and 6 from J; bases not matched to a gene: 5. The CDR3 has 15 amino acids. Germline CDR1 SGHTA, CDR2 FQGTGA. The CDR3 loop reads CASSLTGGPGNEQFF. Here the CDR3 DNA reads TGTGCCAGCAGCTTAACGGGAGGGCCAGGCAATGAGCAGTTCTTC.

This chain joins TRBV5-1 and TRBJ1-1; no clear D gene. Germline loops: CDR1 SGHRS, CDR2 YFSETQ. The CDR3 contains 14 residues. Trimming stripped 0 bases from V and 2 bases from J, with 8 bases between. CDR3 sequence reads: CASSLAWGNTEAFF. In DNA, the CDR3 is TGCGCCAGCAGCTTGGCGTGGGGTAACACTGAAGCTTTCTTT.

The chain employs TRBV19 and TRBJ1-5; 10 bases are a match to TRBD1. Germline V lookup: CDR1 LNHDA, CDR2 SQIVND (reference sequence). J gave up 7 bases and V 8 bases, and 2 bases lay outside the gene matches. The CDR3 has 12 residues. CDR3 sequence (DNA): TGTGCCAGTGGGGACAGGGGCCAGCCCCAGCATTTT. This gives the protein CASGDRGQPQHF.

The chain is built from TRBV5-1 and TRBJ2-7; maybe TRBD1 (5 bases). V was shortened by 0 bases and J by 1 base, with 5 bases between the two germline ends. CDR3 length: 13 amino acids. From germline, CDR1 is SGHRS and CDR2 YFSETQ. DNA of the CDR3: TGCGCCAGCAGCTTGGAGGGGTCCTACGAGCAGTACTTC. This encodes CASSLEGSYEQYF.

This chain joins TRBV7-6 and TRBJ2-7, with D unresolved. V shed 1 base and J shed 5 bases, with 9 bases lying between them. The CDR3 runs to 13 residues. CDR1 is SGHVS, CDR2 FNYEAQ, per germline. The CDR3 DNA follows: TGTGCCAGCAGCTTAGTAACAGTCCACGAGCAGTACGTC. This sequence encodes CASSLVTVHEQYV.

The DNA of the CDR3 is TGTGCCAGCAGTTCAGAGTACACTGAAGCTTTCTTT. Its protein product is CASSSEYTEAFF. This sequence joins TRBV28 and TRBJ1-1, with unresolved D. The V gene lost 4 bases and the J gene lost 3 bases, with 6 bases spanning the gap. CDR3 length: 12 residues. Germline values: CDR1 MDHEN, CDR2 SYDVKM.

V and J are TRBV9 and TRBJ2-1; 11 bases are a match to TRBD2. The CDR3 runs 16 residues. With 5 bases clipped from V and 6 bases from J, the junction kept 10 bases outside the gene matches. Germline assignment: CDR1 SGDLS and CDR2 YYNGEE. This CDR3 reads CASSQASGGLSNEQFF. Written as DNA, the CDR3 is TGTGCCAGCAGTCAAGCTAGCGGGGGGTTGAGCAATGAGCAGTTCTTC. Looking up the rest from reference TRBV9 and TRBJ2-1 gives the full variable domain: DSGVTQTPKHLITATGQRVTLRCSPRSGDLSVYWYQQSLDQGLQFLIQYYNGEERAKGNILERFSAQQFPDLHSELNLSSLELGDSALYFCASSQASGGLSNEQFFGPGTRLTVL.

V and J are TRBV6-5 and TRBJ2-5; D gene unclear. Per the germline V gene, CDR1 is MNHEY and CDR2 is SVGAGI. This CDR3 contains 14 residues. The V and J ends lost 0 bases and 4 bases respectively, with 9 bases between them. The CDR3: CASSYSNIAETQYF. For the CDR3, the DNA is TGTGCCAGCAGTTACTCGAATATAGCAGAGACCCAGTACTTC.

The gene calls are TRBV16 and TRBJ2-5; the D gene is possibly TRBD2 (5 bases). This CDR3 has 15 residues. Germline CDR1 reads KGHSY; CDR2 reads FQNENV. Trimming removed 4 bases at V and 4 bases at J, with 16 bases between. The CDR3 sequence: CASSPISPEGETQYF. CDR3 bases: TGTGCCAGCAGCCCGATCTCGCCCGAGGGAGAGACCCAGTACTTC.

The genes are TRBV2 and TRBJ2-1; D is unclear. CDR1 SNHLY and CDR2 FYNNEI come from the germline V gene. The CDR3 covers 12 residues. The V and J ends lost 8 bases and 7 bases respectively, with 12 bases between them. CDR3 in amino acids: CASVGPLNEQFF. The CDR3 DNA reads as TGTGCCAGCGTGGGCCCCCTAAATGAGCAGTTCTTC. Complete variable domain (other parts from reference TRBV2 and TRBJ2-1): EPEVTQTPSHQVTQMGQEVILRCVPISNHLYFYWYRQILGQKVEFLVSFYNNEISEKSEIFDDQFSVERPDGSNFTLKIRSTKLEDSAMYFCASVGPLNEQFFGPGTRLTVL.

The chain recombines TRBV30 with TRBJ2-5; 8 positions agree with TRBD2. V shed 2 bases, J shed 1 base, and the junction held 21 bases outside the gene matches. Looked up from germline, CDR1 is GTSNPN and CDR2 is SVGIG (reference sequence). The CDR3 spans 20 residues. The CDR3 region is CAWSPTRDSGAWGFQETQYF. The CDR3 nucleotides are TGTGCCTGGAGTCCGACTCGGGATAGCGGGGCCTGGGGTTTCCAAGAGACCCAGTACTTC. Supplemented by reference TRBV30 and TRBJ2-5, the full variable domain reads SQTIHQWPATLVQPVGSPLSLECTVEGTSNPNLYWYRQAAGRGLQLLFYSVGIGQISSEVPQNLSASRPQDRQFILSSKKLLLSDSGFYLCAWSPTRDSGAWGFQETQYFGPGTRLLVL.

The chain links TRBV20-1 to TRBJ2-5; the D is unclear. Germline values: CDR1 DFQATT, CDR2 SNEGSKA (reference sequence). This CDR3 is built from 10 residues. Trimming took 3 bases from V and 5 from J, leaving 4 bases between them. CDR3 nucleotide sequence: TGCAGTGCTAGTGCGGAGACCCAGTACTTC. It encodes CSASAETQYF.

The rearrangement joins TRBV7-2 to TRBJ1-2, with D hard to call. V gave up 5 bases and J gave up 3 bases, with 10 bases separating them. This CDR3 is built from 13 residues. Germline CDR1 and CDR2: SGHTA and FQGNSA. CDR3 in amino acids: CASSLGSDYGYTF. For the CDR3, the DNA is TGTGCCAGCAGCCTAGGGTCGGACTATGGCTACACCTTC.

The chain couples TRBV15 to TRBJ2-7; D not resolved. This CDR3 has 14 residues. Trimming shortened V by 1 base and J by 7 bases, and 14 bases separated the two germline ends. In germline, CDR1 is LNHNV, CDR2 YYDKDF (reference sequence). The CDR3: CATSRGPVSPEQYV. Here the CDR3 DNA reads TGTGCCACCAGCAGAGGTCCCGTGTCTCCAGAGCAGTACGTC.

V usage is TRBV7-2 and J usage is TRBJ1-5; D might be TRBD1 (5 bases). V shed 5 bases and J shed 0 bases, with 11 bases lying between them. CDR3 size: 15 residues. CDR1 SGHTA and CDR2 FQGNSA come from the germline V gene. The CDR3 reads CASSPDRPSNQPQHF. As DNA, the CDR3 is TGTGCCAGCAGCCCAGACAGACCTAGCAATCAGCCCCAGCATTTT.

The rearrangement links TRBV11-2 to TRBJ1-1, with D maybe TRBD1 (6 bases). Germline lookup yields CDR1 SGHAT and CDR2 FQNNGV. The CDR3 contains 15 residues. V lost 5 bases and J 4 bases, leaving 17 bases between the germline ends. For the CDR3, the DNA is TGTGCCAGCAGCCCACACAGGGTATCGTTCACTGAAGCTTTCTTT. Translation gives CASSPHRVSFTEAFF. Together with reference TRBV11-2 and TRBJ1-1, the CDR3 gives the full variable domain: EAGVAQSPRYKIIEKRQSVAFWCNPISGHATLYWYQQILGQGPKLLIQFQNNGVVDDSQLPKDRFSAERLKGVDSTLKIQPAKLEDSAVYLCASSPHRVSFTEAFFGQGTRLTVV.

This clone was detected only a few times. The chain uses TRBV7-2 and TRBJ2-1, with TRBD1 identical over 9 bases. This CDR3 spans 15 amino acids. Germline loops: CDR1 SGHTA, CDR2 FQGNSA. The trim removed 5 bases at V and 6 bases at J, leaving 8 bases unmatched. The CDR3 DNA reads as TGTGCCAGCAGCAGCACCGGACAGGGGCGCAATGAGCAGTTCTTC. This translates into CASSSTGQGRNEQFF.